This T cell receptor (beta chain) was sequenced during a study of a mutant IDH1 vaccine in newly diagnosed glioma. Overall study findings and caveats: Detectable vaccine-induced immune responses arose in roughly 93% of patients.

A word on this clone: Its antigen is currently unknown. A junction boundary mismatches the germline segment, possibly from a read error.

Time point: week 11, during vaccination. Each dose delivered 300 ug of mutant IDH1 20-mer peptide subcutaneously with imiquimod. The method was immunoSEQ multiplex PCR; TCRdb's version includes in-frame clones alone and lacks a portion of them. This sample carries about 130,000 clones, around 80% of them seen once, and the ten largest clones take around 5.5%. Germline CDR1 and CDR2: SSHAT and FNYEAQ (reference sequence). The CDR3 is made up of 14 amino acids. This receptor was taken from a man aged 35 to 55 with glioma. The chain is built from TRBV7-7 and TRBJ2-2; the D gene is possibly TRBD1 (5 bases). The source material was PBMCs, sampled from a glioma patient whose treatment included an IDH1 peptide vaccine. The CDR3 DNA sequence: TGTGCTAGCAGCTTCAGGGTGAACACCGGGGAGCTGTTTTTT. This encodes CASSFRVNTGELFF.